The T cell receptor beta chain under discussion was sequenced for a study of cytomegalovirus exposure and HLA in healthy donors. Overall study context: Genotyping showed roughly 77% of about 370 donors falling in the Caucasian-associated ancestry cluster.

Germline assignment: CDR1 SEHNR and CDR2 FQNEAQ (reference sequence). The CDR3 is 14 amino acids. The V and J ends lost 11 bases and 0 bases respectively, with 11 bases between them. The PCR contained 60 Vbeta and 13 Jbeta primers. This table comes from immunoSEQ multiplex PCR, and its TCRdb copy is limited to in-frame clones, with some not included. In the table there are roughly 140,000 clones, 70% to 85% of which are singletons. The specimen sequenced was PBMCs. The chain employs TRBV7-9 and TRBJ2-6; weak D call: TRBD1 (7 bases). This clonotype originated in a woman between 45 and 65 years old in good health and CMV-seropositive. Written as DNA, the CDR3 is TGTGCCCCAGGGGGGAGCTCTGGGGCCAACGTCCTGACTTTC. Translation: CAPGGSSGANVLTF.